This TCR beta chain stems from a study of human T cells and chemical hapten exposure. Overall study context: The sensitizing agent was 2% DPC, placed on 2 cm by 2 cm of upper inner arm skin. The patients were mostly female; they had alopecia areata, totalis or universalis.

Germline CDR1 and CDR2: MDHEN and SYDVKM. There are 13 residues in the CDR3. V lost 2 bases, J lost 2 bases, and 5 bases lay in between. This clonotype turned up a few times. Its antigen is still unknown. Study results and caveats: The study found expanded TCRs formed significantly more large CDR3 similarity clusters than controls.

The time point here: patch test 2, 6 weeks after DPC sensitization. Documented treatment: therapeutic diphenylcyclopropenone sensitization with weekly scalp DPC. TCRdb redid the calling of the RACE reads with MiXCR, one entry per CDR3 protein. The table lists nearly 55,000 distinct CDR3 sequences, about 10% of them singletons, with about 1.7% in the top ten. This clonotype was obtained from a woman in her forties or fifties with alopecia areata. Some clones in this sample may be carry-over from other donors' samples. Sequenced here: whole blood, sampled in connection with sensitization to the hapten diphenylcyclopropenone (DPC). The chain has TRBV28 and TRBJ2-3, with no clear D. CDR3 nucleotide sequence: TGTGCCAGCAGTTTACCAGTCACAGATACGCAGTATTTT. Amino acid sequence: CASSLPVTDTQYF.